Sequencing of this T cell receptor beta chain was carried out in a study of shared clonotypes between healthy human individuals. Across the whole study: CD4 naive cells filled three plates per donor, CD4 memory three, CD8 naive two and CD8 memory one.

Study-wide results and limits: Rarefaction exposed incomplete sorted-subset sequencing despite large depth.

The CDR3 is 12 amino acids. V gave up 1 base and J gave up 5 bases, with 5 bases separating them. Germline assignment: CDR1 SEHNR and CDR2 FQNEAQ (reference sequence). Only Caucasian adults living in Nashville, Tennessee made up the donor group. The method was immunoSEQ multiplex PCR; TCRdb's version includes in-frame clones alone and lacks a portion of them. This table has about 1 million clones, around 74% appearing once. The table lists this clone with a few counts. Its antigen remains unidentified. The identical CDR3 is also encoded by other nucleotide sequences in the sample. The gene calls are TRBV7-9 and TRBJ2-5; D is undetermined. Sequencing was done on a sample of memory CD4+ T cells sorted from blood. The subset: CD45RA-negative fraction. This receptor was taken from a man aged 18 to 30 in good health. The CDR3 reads CASSLVLETQYF. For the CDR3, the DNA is TGTGCCAGCAGCTTAGTTTTGGAGACCCAGTACTTC.